These 14 T cell receptor beta chains were all obtained from the same sample, sequenced in a study of CD8 T cells in ankylosing spondylitis. Study-level points and caveats: Eight highly homologous variants formed a TCR beta motif that appeared characteristic of ankylosing spondylitis blood.

TCRdb re-analysed the 5' RACE reads in MiXCR, keeping a single row per CDR3 protein. The sample consists of a few hundred thousand distinct CDR3 sequences, 7.5% to 9% of them appearing once. The antigens for these receptors are not known. Sequencing was done on a sample of blood, either unsorted or a sorted T cell fraction (not recorded which). The receptors were sampled from a male donor with ankylosing spondylitis.

The chain recombines TRBV5-1 with TRBJ1-2, with D perhaps matching TRBD1 (5 bases). CDR3 length equals 15 residues. Trimming stripped 2 bases from V and 4 bases from J, with 15 bases between. Germline assignment: CDR1 SGHRS and CDR2 YFSETQ. CDR3 sequence reads: CASSFGRAASYGYTF. CDR3 sequence (DNA): TGCGCCAGCAGCTTTGGCAGGGCGGCTTCCTATGGCTACACCTTC.

The genes are TRBV12-3 or TRBV12-4 and TRBJ2-7; TRBD2 agrees at 9 bases. The CDR3 runs to 16 residues. Trimming removed 6 bases from V and 1 base from J; junction bases left unmatched: 10. The CDR3 protein is CASSSASSGRSYEQYF. The CDR3 nucleotides are TGTGCCAGCAGCTCCGCTTCGAGCGGGAGGTCCTACGAGCAGTACTTC.

This clonotype was observed once. The chain employs TRBV25-1 and TRBJ2-6; D uncertain. CDR1 is MGHDK and CDR2 is SYGVNS in the germline V gene. V lost 7 bases to trimming and J lost 2 bases, with 9 bases between them. The CDR3 extends over 14 amino acids. CDR3 protein: CASTPRTGANVLTF. DNA of the CDR3: TGTGCCAGCACACCTAGGACTGGGGCCAACGTCCTGACTTTC.

The chain combines TRBV20-1 with TRBJ2-1; TRBD2 might be the D (6 bases). Germline CDR1 and CDR2: DFQATT and SNEGSKA (reference sequence). The V and J ends lost 2 bases and 0 bases respectively, with 8 bases between them. CDR3 length: 14 residues. In DNA, the CDR3 is TGCAGTGCTAGACTAGCGCCCTCCTACAATGAGCAGTTCTTC. Translating gives CSARLAPSYNEQFF.

V and J are TRBV29-1 and TRBJ1-2; D remains unclear. This CDR3 region has 12 residues. V lost 0 bases, J lost 8 bases, and 10 bases lay in between. Germline CDR1 is SQVTM and CDR2 is ANQGSEA. CDR3 nucleotides: TGCAGCGTTGAAGAGGGCGGTTTCGGCTACACCTTC. Translated, it gives CSVEEGGFGYTF. Using reference TRBV29-1 and TRBJ1-2 for the parts outside the CDR3, the full variable domain is SAVISQKPSRDICQRGTSLTIQCQVDSQVTMMFWYRQQPGQSLTLIATANQGSEATYESGFVIDKFPISRPNLTFSTLTVSNMSPEDSSIYLCSVEEGGFGYTFGSGTRLTVV.

This clonotype was picked up a small number of times. The chain uses TRBV20-1 and TRBJ2-7; D is uncertain. Germline CDR1 is DFQATT and CDR2 is SNEGSKA (reference sequence). CDR3 length: 14 residues. Trimming left V 1 base short and J 3 bases short, with 13 bases between. The CDR3 DNA follows: TGCAGTGCTAGAGTTGGCGGACCTTACTACGAGCAGTACTTC. Its translation: CSARVGGPYYEQYF.

This chain joins TRBV11-2 and TRBJ1-1; D gene unclear. V was pared by 4 bases and J by 5 bases, with 11 bases between. Germline CDR1 is SGHAT and CDR2 is FQNNGV. The CDR3 is 13 amino acids. This chain's CDR3 is CASSSAQVTEAFF. CDR3 DNA: TGTGCCAGCAGCTCCGCGCAGGTTACTGAAGCTTTCTTT.

This chain joins TRBV5-5 and TRBJ2-7; 9 nucleotides agree with TRBD2. This CDR3 contains 15 residues. CDR1 is SGHKS, CDR2 YYEKEE, per germline (reference sequence). V gave up 0 bases and J gave up 3 bases; unmatched junction bases: 4. CDR3 amino acids: CASSLVASGDYEQYF. The CDR3 DNA is TGTGCCAGCAGCTTGGTAGCTAGCGGGGACTACGAGCAGTACTTC.

The gene calls are TRBV7-2 and TRBJ2-3; possibly TRBD2 for D (6 bases). Trimming stripped 1 base from V and 0 bases from J, with 8 bases between. Per the germline V gene, CDR1 is SGHTA and CDR2 is FQGNSA. The CDR3 is 15 amino acids. The CDR3 sequence: CASSLERVSTDTQYF. The CDR3 DNA reads TGTGCCAGCAGCTTAGAGCGGGTTAGCACAGATACGCAGTATTTT.

This clonotype was observed a handful of times. The chain joins TRBV20-1 to TRBJ2-5; D perhaps matches TRBD1 (5 bases). The germline V and J ends were trimmed by 5 bases and 6 bases, with 19 bases remaining between them. The CDR3 extends over 14 amino acids. The germline CDR1 and CDR2 sequences are DFQATT and SNEGSKA (reference sequence). The CDR3 is CSAGLQGIAKTQYF. As DNA, the CDR3 is TGCAGTGCTGGGCTTCAGGGAATTGCAAAGACCCAGTACTTC.

This chain connects TRBV5-1 to TRBJ2-7; tentatively, D is TRBD2 (6 bases). Trimming removed 3 bases from V and 1 base from J, with 11 bases in between. The CDR3 loop spans 14 amino acids. CDR1 and CDR2 from the germline V gene are SGHRS and YFSETQ. The CDR3 coding sequence is TGCGCCAGCAGCTCCGGGAGCGGGTCCTACGAGCAGTACTTC. It encodes CASSSGSGSYEQYF.

This clonotype was seen more than once but under ten times. The CDR3 bases are TGTGCCAGCAGTGAAGCGAGATACACCACCGGGGAGCTGTTTTTT. Its translation is CASSEARYTTGELFF. The chain links TRBV6-1 to TRBJ2-2; no clear D gene. V dropped 0 bases and J dropped 4 bases, with 9 bases sitting between them. CDR1 and CDR2 from the germline V gene are MNHNS and SASEGT. The CDR3 spans 15 residues.

The chain has TRBV20-1 and TRBJ2-1; no reliable D call. V was clipped by 6 bases and J by 0 bases, with 18 bases between them. The CDR3 sequence is 16 residues long. Germline lookup yields CDR1 DFQATT and CDR2 SNEGSKA (reference sequence). The CDR3 nucleotides are TGCAGTGCCCCCGACCGAAGCTGGAGCTCCTACAATGAGCAGTTCTTC. Amino acid sequence: CSAPDRSWSSYNEQFF.

This clonotype was counted a few times. The chain links TRBV3-1 to TRBJ2-1; D is possibly TRBD1 or TRBD2 (5 bases each). The CDR3 runs 11 residues. Germline V gene lookup returns CDR1 LGHDT and CDR2 YNNKEL (reference sequence). V gave up 1 base and J gave up 14 bases, with 9 bases separating them. The DNA of the CDR3 is TGTGCCAGCAGCCAAGCTAGCAGGGAGTTCTTC. Protein: CASSQASREFF.